This entry lists 21 T cell receptor beta chains sequenced from one sample in a study of blood T cells in healthy people across ages. Then a second PCR, running about 6 to 12 cycles, was carried out with a sample-barcoded 5' primer and a J-beta primer mix. TCRdb reprocessed the 5' RACE reads via MiXCR and lists one record per CDR3 protein. The sample gives some 1.5 million distinct CDR3 sequences, approximately 43% of which show up once; approximately 4% is in the top ten. Input material: blood. These receptors all come from a woman aged 18-29 years in good health.

V usage is TRBV4-3 and J usage is TRBJ2-7; the match to TRBD2 covers 11 bases. Germline CDR1 is LGHNA and CDR2 is YSLEER. V was clipped by 1 base and J by 3 bases; unmatched bases: 5. CDR3 length: 16 residues. Here the CDR3 DNA reads TGCGCCAGCAGCCAAGGGGCCGGGACTAGCGGCTACGAGCAGTACTTC. Amino acids: CASSQGAGTSGYEQYF.

This clonotype was seen only a few times. V and J are TRBV27 and TRBJ2-2; 10 nucleotides match TRBD1. There are 15 residues in the CDR3. The V gene's germline CDR1 is MNHEY and CDR2 SMNVEV (reference sequence). J gave up 6 bases and V 4 bases, and 5 bases lay outside the gene matches. DNA of the CDR3: TGTGCCAGCAGTTCGGACAGGGGGTCCGCCGGGGAGCTGTTTTTT. Its protein is CASSSDRGSAGELFF.

This clonotype was counted only a few times. V gene TRBV3-1 combines with J gene TRBJ1-1; D unclear. V was pared by 4 bases and J by 4 bases, with 16 bases between. Germline V gene lookup returns CDR1 LGHDT and CDR2 YNNKEL (reference sequence). CDR3 size: 15 residues. Here the CDR3 reads CASSLGRPSGTEAFF. The CDR3 DNA reads as TGTGCCAGCAGCCTAGGACGGCCTTCGGGCACTGAAGCTTTCTTT.

V and J are TRBV20-1 and TRBJ2-5; possible D gene TRBD1, 5 bases. V was cut by 0 bases and J by 7 bases, with 18 bases left in between. This CDR3 contains 15 residues. The germline gives CDR1 DFQATT, CDR2 SNEGSKA (reference sequence). For the CDR3, the DNA is TGCAGTGCTAGAGATCTCGGTGGACAAGCCTTGACCCAGTACTTC. The encoded protein is CSARDLGGQALTQYF.

The chain has TRBV12-3 or TRBV12-4 and TRBJ2-3; 8 bases line up with TRBD2. V lost 3 bases to trimming and J lost 1 base; unmatched junction nucleotides: 6. The CDR3 loop spans 16 amino acids. The CDR3 DNA sequence: TGTGCCAGCAGTTTGTCATTAGCGGGACGCACAGATACGCAGTATTTT. Encoded protein: CASSLSLAGRTDTQYF.

As regards this clonotype: This may stem from a read error, because a much larger clone lies one nucleotide away. J is TRBJ2-1 and V is TRBV5-1; TRBD2 aligns across 10 bases. V lost 6 bases, J lost 9 bases, and 12 bases stayed unmatched. CDR1 SGHRS and CDR2 YFSETQ come from the germline V gene. The CDR3 runs 15 residues. The CDR3 here is CASIYDVAGGSEQFF. The CDR3 nucleotides read TGCGCCAGCATCTACGACGTAGCGGGAGGTAGTGAGCAGTTCTTC.

This clonotype showed up just a few times. The chain combines TRBV20-1 with TRBJ1-2, with D possibly being TRBD1 (5 bases). The CDR3 covers 14 residues. Germline CDR1 reads DFQATT; CDR2 reads SNEGSKA (reference sequence). Trimming stripped 3 bases from V and 2 bases from J, with 13 bases between. The CDR3, as DNA: TGCAGTGCTAGGCGACAGCAACCCAACTATGGCTACACCTTC. Translation gives CSARRQQPNYGYTF.

The chain uses TRBV14 and TRBJ1-2; tentative D call: TRBD1 (5 bases). The germline V and J ends were trimmed by 1 base and 4 bases, with 13 bases remaining between them. The CDR3 covers 15 residues. The V gene's germline CDR1 is SGHDN and CDR2 FVKESK. The DNA of the CDR3 is TGTGCCAGCAGCCAAGTTTCAGGGATGTCCTATGGCTACACCTTC. Encoded protein: CASSQVSGMSYGYTF.

The genes are TRBV5-1 and TRBJ1-2; D is unresolved. The CDR3 has 13 residues. V was pared by 0 bases and J by 7 bases, with 10 bases between. The germline gives CDR1 SGHRS, CDR2 YFSETQ. The CDR3 reads CASSLAPEGGYTF. The DNA for the CDR3 is TGCGCCAGCAGCTTGGCCCCTGAGGGTGGCTACACCTTC.

This clonotype has more than one count but fewer than ten. The chain employs TRBV12-3 or TRBV12-4 and TRBJ2-7; D not certain. CDR3 size: 14 residues. The V and J ends lost 3 bases and 4 bases respectively, with 13 bases between them. The CDR3 coding sequence is TGTGCCAGCAGTTTTTGGGCAGGACCATACGAGCAGTACTTC. Its protein product is CASSFWAGPYEQYF.

This clonotype was recorded a few times. This chain links TRBV4-2 with TRBJ2-1, with a weak D call TRBD1 (6 bases). Germline CDR1 reads LGHNA; CDR2 reads YNFKEQ. V was clipped by 3 bases and J by 9 bases, with 12 bases between them. This CDR3 is built from 13 residues. CDR3 in DNA: TGTGCCAGCAGCCAGCACAGGGATGGTGAGCAGTTCTTC. As protein: CASSQHRDGEQFF.

The V gene is TRBV3-1, the J gene TRBJ1-6; TRBD1 matches at 9 bases. From germline, CDR1 is LGHDT and CDR2 YNNKEL (reference sequence). The CDR3 has 17 amino acids. The J segment lost 0 bases and the V segment lost 4 bases, leaving 4 bases of the junction unmatched. As DNA, the CDR3 is TGTGCCAGCAGCCGGGACAGGGCGAGCTCCTATAATTCACCCCTCCACTTT. Translated, it gives CASSRDRASSYNSPLHF.

This clonotype showed up just a few times. This chain uses TRBV4-1 with TRBJ1-2; TRBD1 is a possible D gene (6 bases). Trimming removed 2 bases from V and 8 bases from J, with 15 bases in between. The CDR3 is 14 amino acids. CDR1 and CDR2 from the germline V gene are MGHRA and YSYEKL. In DNA, the CDR3 is TGCGCCAGCAGCCAACTACAGGGACGAGAGGGCTACACCTTC. Translating it yields CASSQLQGREGYTF.

The gene calls are TRBV19 and TRBJ1-2; maybe TRBD1 (6 bases). The germline V and J ends were trimmed by 6 bases and 3 bases, with 17 bases remaining between them. The germline V gene has CDR1 LNHDA and CDR2 SQIVND (reference sequence). This CDR3 spans 15 amino acids. The CDR3 is CASRPFGGTDYGYTF. The CDR3 bases are TGTGCCAGTAGGCCCTTCGGGGGCACCGACTATGGCTACACCTTC.

V is TRBV15 and J is TRBJ2-5; D remains ambiguous. Per germline, CDR1 LNHNV and CDR2 YYDKDF (reference sequence). This CDR3 region has 14 residues. With 0 bases removed from V and 3 bases from J, the gap between germline ends came to 8 bases. The CDR3 loop reads CATSRENGEETQYF. The DNA for the CDR3 is TGTGCCACCAGCAGAGAAAACGGAGAAGAGACCCAGTACTTC.

This clonotype was counted a few times. The rearrangement uses TRBV7-9 and TRBJ2-3, with TRBD2 matching 14 bases. Trimming at V came to 4 bases and at J to 4 bases, leaving 4 bases not matched to a gene. CDR3 length equals 16 residues. Germline CDR1 SEHNR, CDR2 FQNEAQ (reference sequence). The chain's CDR3 is CASSSGLAGVADTQYF. As DNA, the CDR3 is TGTGCCAGCAGCTCGGGACTAGCGGGAGTGGCAGATACGCAGTATTTT.

There are a few counts of this clonotype. The chain links TRBV12-3 or TRBV12-4 to TRBJ1-2; D perhaps matches TRBD1 (5 bases). The CDR3 sequence is 14 residues long. The V end lost 3 bases, the J end lost 7 bases, and 15 bases lay between the germline ends. The CDR3 sequence: CASSFGGYAGGYTF. In nucleotides, the CDR3 is TGTGCCAGCAGTTTCGGGGGTTATGCGGGTGGCTACACCTTC.

The V and J genes are TRBV7-2 and TRBJ1-5; D uncertain. V was pared by 4 bases and J by 7 bases, with 8 bases between. Per germline, CDR1 SGHTA and CDR2 FQGNSA. The CDR3 has 12 amino acids. CDR3 region: CASSWEGQPQHF. CDR3 nucleotide sequence: TGTGCCAGCAGCTGGGAGGGACAGCCCCAGCATTTT.

In regard to this clonotype: One end of the junction fails to match germline, which may point to a read error. The V gene is TRBV6-1, the J gene TRBJ1-2, with D possibly TRBD1 on 5 matching bases. The CDR3 length is 14 residues. The germline gives CDR1 MNHNS, CDR2 SASEGT. CDR3: CASRPRVRLGGYTF. The CDR3 nucleotides read TGTGCTAGCAGACCCAGGGTCCGGTTGGGGGGCTACACCTTC.

V is TRBV7-2 and J is TRBJ2-7, with 13 positions matching TRBD2. CDR3 size: 14 residues. With V trimmed by 4 bases and J by 6 bases, 3 bases remained unmatched. In germline, CDR1 is SGHTA, CDR2 FQGNSA. The CDR3, as DNA: TGTGCCAGCAGCTCCGGACTAGCGGGAGTCGAGCAGTACTTC. Translating gives CASSSGLAGVEQYF.

The chain employs TRBV6-2 or TRBV6-3 and TRBJ1-1; 8 bases are a match to TRBD1. V trimming: 2 bases; J trimming: 5 bases; junction bases outside the gene matches: 7. The germline V gene encodes CDR1 MNHEY and CDR2 SVGEGT. The CDR3 runs to 15 residues. The CDR3 coding sequence is TGTGCCAGCAGTTACCCCCAGGGGGCGAGAACTGAAGCTTTCTTT. Its translation is CASSYPQGARTEAFF.